What follows is one TCR beta chain and its context. Its specificity is unknown. 13 Jbeta primers and 60 Vbeta primers were used for the PCR. The method was immunoSEQ multiplex PCR; TCRdb's version includes in-frame clones alone and lacks a portion of them. The sample has 120,000 to 150,000 clones, 64% seen once. These data come from a study of cytomegalovirus exposure and HLA in healthy donors. This CDR3 spans 16 amino acids. Germline lookup yields CDR1 MGHRA and CDR2 YSYEKL. The V end was cut by 1 base, the J end by 0 bases, with 10 bases between. Overall study results and limits: Productive rates of about 90% or about 30% were seen for most TCR beta V segments in an earlier analysis. There were 150 to 200 TCR beta chains listed as cytomegalovirus-associated.

The clonotype originates from a woman aged 25-40 years in good health and CMV-seropositive. This chain joins TRBV4-1 and TRBJ2-1; D not certain. Sequenced material: PBMCs. The CDR3 loop is CASSQGRGASYNEQFF. In DNA, the CDR3 is TGCGCCAGCAGCCAAGGGCGCGGCGCCTCCTACAATGAGCAGTTCTTC.